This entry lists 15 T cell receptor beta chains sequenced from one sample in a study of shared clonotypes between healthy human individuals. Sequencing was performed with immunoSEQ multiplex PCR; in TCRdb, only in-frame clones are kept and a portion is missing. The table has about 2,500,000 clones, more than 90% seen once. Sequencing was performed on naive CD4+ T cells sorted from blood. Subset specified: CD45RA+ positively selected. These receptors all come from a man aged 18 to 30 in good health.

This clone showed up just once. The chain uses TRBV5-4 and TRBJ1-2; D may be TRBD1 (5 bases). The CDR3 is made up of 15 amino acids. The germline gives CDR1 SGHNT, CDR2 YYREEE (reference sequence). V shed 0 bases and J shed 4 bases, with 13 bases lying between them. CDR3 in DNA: TGTGCCAGCAGCTTGGCCGGGGGGGTTGGCTATGGCTACACCTTC. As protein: CASSLAGGVGYGYTF.

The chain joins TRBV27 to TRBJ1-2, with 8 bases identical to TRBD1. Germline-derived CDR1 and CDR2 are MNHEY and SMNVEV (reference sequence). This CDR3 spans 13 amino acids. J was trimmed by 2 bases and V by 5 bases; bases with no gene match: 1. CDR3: CASSGDRNYGYTF. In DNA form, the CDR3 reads TGTGCCAGCAGTGGGGACAGGAACTATGGCTACACCTTC.

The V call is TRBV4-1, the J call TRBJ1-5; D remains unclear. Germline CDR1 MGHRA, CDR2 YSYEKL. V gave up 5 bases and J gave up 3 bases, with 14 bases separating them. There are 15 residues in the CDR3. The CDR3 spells CASSEIQKVNQPQHF. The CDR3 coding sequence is TGCGCCAGCAGCGAAATCCAGAAGGTCAATCAGCCCCAGCATTTT.

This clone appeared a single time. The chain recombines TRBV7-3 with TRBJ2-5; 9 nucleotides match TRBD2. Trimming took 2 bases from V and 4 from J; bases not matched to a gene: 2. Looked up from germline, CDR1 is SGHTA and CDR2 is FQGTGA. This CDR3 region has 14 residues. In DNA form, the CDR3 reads TGTGCCAGCAGCTTAGCGGGGGGGACAGAGACCCAGTACTTC. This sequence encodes CASSLAGGTETQYF.

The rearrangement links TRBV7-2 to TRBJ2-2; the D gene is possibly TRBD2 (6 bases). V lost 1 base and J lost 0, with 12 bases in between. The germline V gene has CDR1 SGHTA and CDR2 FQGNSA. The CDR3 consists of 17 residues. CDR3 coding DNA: TGTGCCAGCAGCTTAGTGGCGGGGCCCGCGAACACCGGGGAGCTGTTTTTT. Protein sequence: CASSLVAGPANTGELFF.

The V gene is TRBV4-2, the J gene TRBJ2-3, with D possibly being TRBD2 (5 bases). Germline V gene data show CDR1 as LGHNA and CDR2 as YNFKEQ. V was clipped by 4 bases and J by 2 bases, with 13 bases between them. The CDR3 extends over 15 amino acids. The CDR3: CASSPRSGNTDTQYF. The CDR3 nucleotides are TGTGCCAGCAGCCCAAGGAGCGGAAACACAGATACGCAGTATTTT.

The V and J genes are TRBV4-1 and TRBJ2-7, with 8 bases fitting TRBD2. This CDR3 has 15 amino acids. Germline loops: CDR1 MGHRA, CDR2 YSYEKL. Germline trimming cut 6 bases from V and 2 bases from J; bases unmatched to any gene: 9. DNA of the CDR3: TGCGCCAGCAGTGCGAGGCTAGCGGGCGCCTACGAGCAGTACTTC. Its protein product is CASSARLAGAYEQYF.

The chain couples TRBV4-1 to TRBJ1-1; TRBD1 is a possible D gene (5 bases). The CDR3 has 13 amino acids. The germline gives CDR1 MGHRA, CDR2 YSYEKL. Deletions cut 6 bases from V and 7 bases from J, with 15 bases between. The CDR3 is CASSRSGAGEAFF. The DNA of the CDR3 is TGCGCCAGCAGTCGGTCTGGGGCTGGTGAAGCTTTCTTT.

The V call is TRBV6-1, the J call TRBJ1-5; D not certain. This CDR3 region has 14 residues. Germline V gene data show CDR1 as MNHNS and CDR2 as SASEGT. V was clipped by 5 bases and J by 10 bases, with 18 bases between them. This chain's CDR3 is CASSSTDHNRPQHF. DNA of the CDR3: TGTGCCAGCAGTTCTACGGACCACAATCGTCCCCAGCATTTT.

CDR3 in amino acids: CASSSPLQGHSGNTIYF. CDR3 sequence (DNA): TGTGCCAGCAGTTCCCCCTTACAGGGCCACTCTGGAAACACCATATATTTT. The chain has TRBV28 and TRBJ1-3; maybe TRBD1 (6 bases). Germline V gene lookup returns CDR1 MDHEN and CDR2 SYDVKM. The CDR3 is 17 residues long. The V gene lost 4 bases and the J gene lost 0 bases, with 16 bases spanning the gap.

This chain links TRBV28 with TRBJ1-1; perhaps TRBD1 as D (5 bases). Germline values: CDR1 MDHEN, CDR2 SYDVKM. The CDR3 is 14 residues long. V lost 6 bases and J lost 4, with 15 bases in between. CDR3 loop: CASSRPQGVTEAFF. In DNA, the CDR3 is TGTGCCAGCAGCCGCCCCCAGGGAGTCACTGAAGCTTTCTTT. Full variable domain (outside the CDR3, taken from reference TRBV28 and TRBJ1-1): DVKVTQSSRYLVKRTGEKVFLECVQDMDHENMFWYRQDPGLGLRLIYFSYDVKMKEKGDIPEGYSVSREKKERFSLILESASTNQTSMYLCASSRPQGVTEAFFGQGTRLTVV.

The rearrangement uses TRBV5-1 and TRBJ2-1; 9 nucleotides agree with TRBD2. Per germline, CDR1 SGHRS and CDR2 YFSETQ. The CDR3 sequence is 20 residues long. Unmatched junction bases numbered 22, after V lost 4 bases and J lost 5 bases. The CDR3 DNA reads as TGCGCCAGCAGCCCTGTCCCGACCGGAGCCTTAGCGGGAGCCCACAATGAGCAGTTCTTC. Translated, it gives CASSPVPTGALAGAHNEQFF.

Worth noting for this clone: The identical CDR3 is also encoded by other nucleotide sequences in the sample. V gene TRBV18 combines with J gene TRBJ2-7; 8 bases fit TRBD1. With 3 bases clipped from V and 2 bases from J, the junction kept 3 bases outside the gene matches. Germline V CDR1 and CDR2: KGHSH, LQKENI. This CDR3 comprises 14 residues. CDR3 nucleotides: TGTGCCAGCTCACCTTCCAGGGGGCCCTACGAGCAGTACTTC. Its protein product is CASSPSRGPYEQYF.

CDR3 in DNA: TGCGCCAGCAGCCTGGAGGCAGGGGTAGGAGGGTCACCCCTCCACTTT. As protein: CASSLEAGVGGSPLHF. The rearrangement links TRBV5-1 to TRBJ1-6; a possible D gene is TRBD1 (6 bases). Trimming cost V 4 bases and J 10 bases, with 21 bases left between them. CDR1 and CDR2 from the germline V gene are SGHRS and YFSETQ. The CDR3 spans 16 residues. The full variable domain, in which reference TRBV5-1 and TRBJ1-6 provide the parts outside the CDR3, is KAGVTQTPRYLIKTRGQQVTLSCSPISGHRSVSWYQQTPGQGLQFLFEYFSETQRNKGNFPGRFSGRQFSNSRSEMNVSTLELGDSALYLCASSLEAGVGGSPLHFGNGTRLTVT.

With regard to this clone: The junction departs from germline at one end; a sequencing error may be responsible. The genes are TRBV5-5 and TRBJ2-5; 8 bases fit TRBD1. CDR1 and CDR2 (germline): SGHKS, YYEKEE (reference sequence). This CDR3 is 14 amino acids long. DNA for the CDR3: TGTGCCAGCAGCTCTCAGGGGGCGCAAGGGACCCAGTACTTC. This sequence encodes CASSSQGAQGTQYF.